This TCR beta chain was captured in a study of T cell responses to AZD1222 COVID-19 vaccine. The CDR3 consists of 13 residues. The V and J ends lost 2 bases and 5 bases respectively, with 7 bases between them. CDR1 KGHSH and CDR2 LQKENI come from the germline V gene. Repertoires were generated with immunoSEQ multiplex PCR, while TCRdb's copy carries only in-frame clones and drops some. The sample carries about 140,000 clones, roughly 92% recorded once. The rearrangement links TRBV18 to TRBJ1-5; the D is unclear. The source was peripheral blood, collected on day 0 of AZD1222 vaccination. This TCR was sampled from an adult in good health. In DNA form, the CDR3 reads TGTGCCAGCTCACCAGGAGTTGATCAGCCCCAGCATTTT. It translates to CASSPGVDQPQHF.